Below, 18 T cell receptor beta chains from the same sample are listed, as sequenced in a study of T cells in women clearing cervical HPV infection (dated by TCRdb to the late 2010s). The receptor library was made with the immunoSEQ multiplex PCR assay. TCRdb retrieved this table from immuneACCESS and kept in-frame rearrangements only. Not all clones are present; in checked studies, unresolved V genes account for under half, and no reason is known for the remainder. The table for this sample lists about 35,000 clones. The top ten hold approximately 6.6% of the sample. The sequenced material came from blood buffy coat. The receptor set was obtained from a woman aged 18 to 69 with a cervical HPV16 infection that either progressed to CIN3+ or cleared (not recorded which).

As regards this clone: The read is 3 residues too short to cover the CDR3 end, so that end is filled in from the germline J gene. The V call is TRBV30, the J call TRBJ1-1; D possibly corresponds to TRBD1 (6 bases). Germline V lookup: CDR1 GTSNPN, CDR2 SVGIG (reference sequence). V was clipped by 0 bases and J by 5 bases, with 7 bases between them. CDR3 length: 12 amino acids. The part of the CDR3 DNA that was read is TGTGCCTGGAGTGTAAGGGGGACTGAA. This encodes CAWSVRGTE. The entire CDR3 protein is CAWSVRGTEAFF.

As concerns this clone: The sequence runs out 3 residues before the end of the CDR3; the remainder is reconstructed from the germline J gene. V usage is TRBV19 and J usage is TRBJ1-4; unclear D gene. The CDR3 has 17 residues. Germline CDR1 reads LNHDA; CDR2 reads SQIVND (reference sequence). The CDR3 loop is CASSMTSPAAFNSPLFF. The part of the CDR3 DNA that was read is TGTGCCAGTAGTATGACAAGCCCCGCTGCATTTAATTCACCA.

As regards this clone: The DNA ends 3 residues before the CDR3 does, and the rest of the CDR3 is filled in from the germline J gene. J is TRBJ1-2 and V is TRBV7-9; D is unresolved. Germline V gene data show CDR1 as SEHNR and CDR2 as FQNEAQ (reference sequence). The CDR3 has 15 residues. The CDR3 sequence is CASSSVSGRSYDYTF. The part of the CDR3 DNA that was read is TGTGCCAGCAGCTCCGTTAGCGGGAGGTCCTACGAC.

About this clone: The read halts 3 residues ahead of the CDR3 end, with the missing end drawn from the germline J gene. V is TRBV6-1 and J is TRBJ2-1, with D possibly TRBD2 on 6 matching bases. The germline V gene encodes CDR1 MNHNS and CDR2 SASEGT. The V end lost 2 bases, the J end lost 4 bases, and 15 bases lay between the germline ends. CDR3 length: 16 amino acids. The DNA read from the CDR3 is TGTGCCAGCAGTGAAACGGAAGCGGGCCTTTACAATGAG. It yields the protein CASSETEAGLYNE. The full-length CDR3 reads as CASSETEAGLYNEQFF.

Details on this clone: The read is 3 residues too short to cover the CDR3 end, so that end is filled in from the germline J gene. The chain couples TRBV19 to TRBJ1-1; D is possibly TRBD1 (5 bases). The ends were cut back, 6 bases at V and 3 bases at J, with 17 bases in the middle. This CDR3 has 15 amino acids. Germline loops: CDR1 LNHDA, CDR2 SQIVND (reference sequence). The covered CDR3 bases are TGTGCCAGTAGAGTACCCAGGGAGTTGGACACTGAA. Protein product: CASRVPRELDTE. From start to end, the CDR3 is CASRVPRELDTEAFF.

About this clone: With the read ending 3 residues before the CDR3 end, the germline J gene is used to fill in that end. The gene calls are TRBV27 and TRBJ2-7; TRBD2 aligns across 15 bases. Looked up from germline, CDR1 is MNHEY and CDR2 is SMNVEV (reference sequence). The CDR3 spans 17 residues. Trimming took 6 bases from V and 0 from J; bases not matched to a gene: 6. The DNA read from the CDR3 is TGTGCCAGCAGGGGACTAGCGGGGGGCTTGAGCTCCTACGAG. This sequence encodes CASRGLAGGLSSYE. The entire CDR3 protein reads CASRGLAGGLSSYEQYF.

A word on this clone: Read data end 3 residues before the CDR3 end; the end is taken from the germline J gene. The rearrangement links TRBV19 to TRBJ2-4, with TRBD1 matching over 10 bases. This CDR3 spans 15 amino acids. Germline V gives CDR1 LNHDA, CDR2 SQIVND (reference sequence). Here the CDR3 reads CASTLGQGKGYGQYF. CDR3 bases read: TGTGCCAGTACCTTGGGACAGGGGAAAGGGTATGGT. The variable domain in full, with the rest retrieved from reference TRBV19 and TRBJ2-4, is DGGITQSPKYLFRKEGQNVTLSCEQNLNHDAMYWYRQDPGQGLRLIYYSQIVNDFQKGDIAEGYSVSREKKESFPLTVTSAQKNPTAFYLCASTLGQGKGYGQYFGAGTRLSVL.

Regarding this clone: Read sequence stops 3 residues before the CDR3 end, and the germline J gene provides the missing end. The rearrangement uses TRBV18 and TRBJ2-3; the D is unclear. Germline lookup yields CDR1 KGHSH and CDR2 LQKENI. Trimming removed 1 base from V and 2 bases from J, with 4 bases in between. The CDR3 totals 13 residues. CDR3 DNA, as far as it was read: TGTGCCAGCTCACCACAATACACAGATACG. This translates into CASSPQYTDT. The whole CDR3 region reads CASSPQYTDTQYF. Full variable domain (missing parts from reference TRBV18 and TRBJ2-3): NAGVMQNPRHLVRRRGQEARLRCSPMKGHSHVYWYRQLPEEGLKFMVYLQKENIIDESGMPKERFSAEFPKEGPSILRIQQVVRGDSAAYFCASSPQYTDTQYFGPGTRLTVL.

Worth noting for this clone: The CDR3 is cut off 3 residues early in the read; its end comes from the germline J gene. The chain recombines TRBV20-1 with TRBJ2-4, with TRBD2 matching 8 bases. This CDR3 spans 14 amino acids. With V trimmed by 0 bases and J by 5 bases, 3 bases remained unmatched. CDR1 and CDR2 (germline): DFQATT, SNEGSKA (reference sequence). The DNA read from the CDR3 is TGCAGTGCTAGAGAGGCGGGGGGTGAAAACATT. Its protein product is CSAREAGGENI. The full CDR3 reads CSAREAGGENIQYF.

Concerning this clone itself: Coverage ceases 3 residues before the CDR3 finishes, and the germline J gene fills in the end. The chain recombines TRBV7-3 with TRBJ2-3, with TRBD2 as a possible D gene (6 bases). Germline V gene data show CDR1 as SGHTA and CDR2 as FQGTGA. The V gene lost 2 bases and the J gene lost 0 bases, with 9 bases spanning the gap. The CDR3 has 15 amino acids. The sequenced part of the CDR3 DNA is TGTGCCAGCAGCTTAGTTGGGACTAGCACAGATACG. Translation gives CASSLVGTSTDT. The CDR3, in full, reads CASSLVGTSTDTQYF.

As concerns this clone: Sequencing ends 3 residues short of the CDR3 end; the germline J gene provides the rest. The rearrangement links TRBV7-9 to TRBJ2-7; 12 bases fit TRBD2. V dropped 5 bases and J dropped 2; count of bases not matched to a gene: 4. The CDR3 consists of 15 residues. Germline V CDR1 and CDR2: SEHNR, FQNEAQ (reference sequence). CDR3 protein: CASSHRTSGTYEQYF. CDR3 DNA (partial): TGTGCCAGCAGCCATCGGACTAGCGGGACCTACGAG.

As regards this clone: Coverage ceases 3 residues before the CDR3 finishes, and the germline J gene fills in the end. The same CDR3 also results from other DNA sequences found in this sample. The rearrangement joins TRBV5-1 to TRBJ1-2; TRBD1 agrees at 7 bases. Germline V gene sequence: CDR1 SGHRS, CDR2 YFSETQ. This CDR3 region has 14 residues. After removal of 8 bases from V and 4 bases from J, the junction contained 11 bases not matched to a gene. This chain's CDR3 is CASSSDRAAYGYTF. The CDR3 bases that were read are TGCGCCAGTAGCAGCGACAGGGCCGCCTATGGC.

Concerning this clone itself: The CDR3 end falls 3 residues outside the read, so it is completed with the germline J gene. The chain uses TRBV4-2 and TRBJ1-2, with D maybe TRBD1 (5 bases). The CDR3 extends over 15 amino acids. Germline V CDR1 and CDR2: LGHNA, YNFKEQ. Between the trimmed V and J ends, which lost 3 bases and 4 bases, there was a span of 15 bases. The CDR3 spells CASSHSAGVPYGYTF. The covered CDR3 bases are TGTGCCAGCAGCCACTCAGCGGGGGTACCCTATGGC.

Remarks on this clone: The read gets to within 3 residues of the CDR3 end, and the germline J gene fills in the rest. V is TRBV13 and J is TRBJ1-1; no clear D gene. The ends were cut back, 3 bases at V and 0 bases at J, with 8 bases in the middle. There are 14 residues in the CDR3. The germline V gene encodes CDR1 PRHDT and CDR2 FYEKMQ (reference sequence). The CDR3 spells CASSLSDLNTEAFF. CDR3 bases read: TGTGCCAGCAGCTTGTCGGACTTGAACACTGAA.

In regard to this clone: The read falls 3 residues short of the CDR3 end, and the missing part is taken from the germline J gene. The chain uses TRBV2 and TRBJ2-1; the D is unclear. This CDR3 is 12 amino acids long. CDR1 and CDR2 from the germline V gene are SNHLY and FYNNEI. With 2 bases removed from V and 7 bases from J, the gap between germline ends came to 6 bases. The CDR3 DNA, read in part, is TGTGCCAGCAGTGAACAAAGGAATGAG. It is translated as CASSEQRNE. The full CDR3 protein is CASSEQRNEQFF.

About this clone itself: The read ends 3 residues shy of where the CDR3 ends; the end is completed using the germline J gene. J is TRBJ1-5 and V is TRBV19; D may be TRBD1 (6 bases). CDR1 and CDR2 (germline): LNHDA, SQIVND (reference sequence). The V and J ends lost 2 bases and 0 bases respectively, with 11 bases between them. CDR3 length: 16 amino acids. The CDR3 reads CASSIRDILSNQPQHF. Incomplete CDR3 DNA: TGTGCCAGTAGTATAAGGGACATCCTTAGCAATCAGCCC.

The part of the CDR3 DNA that was read is TGTGCCAGCAGCTCGGGACACCAGTTTGGGGAG. Its translation is CASSSGHQFGE. The whole CDR3 protein reads CASSSGHQFGELFF. The V call is TRBV7-3, the J call TRBJ2-2, with D possibly matching TRBD1 (6 bases). Read data end 3 residues before the CDR3 end; the end is taken from the germline J gene. Germline-derived CDR1 and CDR2 are SGHTA and FQGTGA. The CDR3 extends over 14 amino acids. V lost 4 bases and J lost 8, with 14 bases in between.

CDR3 bases read: TGTGCCAGCAGCTCCCTCAGACAGGGGGCAGACGAG. Amino acids: CASSSLRQGADE. The whole CDR3 sequence reads CASSSLRQGADEQYF. The V call is TRBV7-9, the J call TRBJ2-7; 10 bases map to TRBD1. The CDR3 extends 3 residues past the end of the read, so its final part is completed from the germline J gene. Germline V gives CDR1 SEHNR, CDR2 FQNEAQ (reference sequence). V shed 4 bases and J 5 bases; nucleotides not matched to a gene: 8. This CDR3 spans 15 amino acids.